This TCR beta chain was captured in a study of beta chain features in type 1 diabetes. Study results and caveats: For Type 1 diabetes patients, all four CD4+ subsets carried TCRB CDR3s that were moderately but significantly shorter.

Staining for CD45RO/CCR7/CD25/CD127/CD95/CD27 allowed sorting of CD4+ naive, central memory, regulatory and stem cell-like memory cells. Sorting produced populations that all topped 98% purity. CDR3 length equals 15 residues. V was pared by 4 bases and J by 5 bases, with 8 bases of the junction left unmatched. The V gene's germline CDR1 is SGHDT and CDR2 YYEEEE. In regard to this clone: Its specificity is unknown.

TCRB transcripts that were expressed got sequenced, as all of the isolated RNA had been reverse transcribed. The read count averaged about 3.57 million across naive, central memory and regulatory T cell samples. The assay was immunoSEQ multiplex PCR, and TCRdb's table has in-frame clones only and misses some. The top ten hold more than 0.02% of the sample, which has approximately 250,000 clones, 11% to 15% seen once. The origin of this receptor is a woman aged 35 to 49 in good health. Sample: naive CD4+ T cells from blood. The chain combines TRBV5-6 with TRBJ1-4; 7 bases are a match to TRBD1. The CDR3 sequence: CASSTRDSRNEKLFF. CDR3 nucleotides: TGTGCCAGCAGCACCCGGGACAGTCGGAATGAAAAACTGTTTTTT.